The clone carrying this TCR beta chain was detected ten times or more. Its antigen is not known. The source of the sample is a study of blood T cells in healthy people across ages. The individuals who served as donors were healthy Caucasians living in Russia, aged roughly 6 to 95. Researchers collected approximately 9.5 milliliters of peripheral blood from every single donor. Findings of the study overall: In these data, TCR beta diversity tracked strongly with naive T cell percentage.

Primers used in a second PCR of about 6 to 11 cycles were a sample-barcoded 5' primer and a J-beta primer mix. Each of the samples gave a minimum of 3 million paired-end reads that contained CDR3. From the 5' RACE reads, TCRdb called clonotypes with MiXCR, one entry per CDR3 protein. The table includes roughly 1,500,000 distinct CDR3 sequences, 30% to 40% detected once. The germline CDR1 and CDR2 sequences are LGHNA and YNFKEQ. The CDR3 extends over 17 amino acids. The V gene end was trimmed by 4 bases and the J gene end by 1 base; junction bases not matched to a gene: 11. This rearrangement joins TRBV4-2 to TRBJ2-5, with TRBD2 matching over 8 bases. This TCR derives from a woman aged 25 to 45 in good health. The material sequenced was blood. The CDR3 coding sequence is TGTGCCAGCAGCCCCCGTAGGGCGGGGGGCGGCCAAGAGACCCAGTACTTC. Protein: CASSPRRAGGGQETQYF.